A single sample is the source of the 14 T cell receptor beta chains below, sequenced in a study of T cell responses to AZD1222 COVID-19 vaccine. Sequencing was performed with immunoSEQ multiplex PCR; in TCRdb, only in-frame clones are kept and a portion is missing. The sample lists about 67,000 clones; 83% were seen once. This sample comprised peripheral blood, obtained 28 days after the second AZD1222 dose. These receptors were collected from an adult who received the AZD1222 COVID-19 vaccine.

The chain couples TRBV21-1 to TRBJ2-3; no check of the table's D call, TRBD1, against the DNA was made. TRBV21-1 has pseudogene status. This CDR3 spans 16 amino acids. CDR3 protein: CASSKGGERGTDTQYF. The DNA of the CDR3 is TGTGCCAGCAGCAAAGGTGGAGAAAGGGGTACAGATACGCAGTATTTT.

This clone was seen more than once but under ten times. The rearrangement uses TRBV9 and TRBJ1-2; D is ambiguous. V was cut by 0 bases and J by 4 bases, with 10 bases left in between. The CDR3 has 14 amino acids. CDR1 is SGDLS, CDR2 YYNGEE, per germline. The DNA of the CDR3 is TGTGCCAGCAGCGTAGCTGAAGAAATCTATGGCTACACCTTC. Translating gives CASSVAEEIYGYTF.

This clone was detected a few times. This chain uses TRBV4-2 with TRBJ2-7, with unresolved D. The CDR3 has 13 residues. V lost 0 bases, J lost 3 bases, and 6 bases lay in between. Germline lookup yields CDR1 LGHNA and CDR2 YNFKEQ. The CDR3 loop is CASSQDLRYEQYF. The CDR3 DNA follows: TGTGCCAGCAGCCAAGATCTCCGCTACGAGCAGTACTTC.

CDR3 in DNA: TGTGCCAGTAGTATGGGGGACAGCAGGCACGAGCAGTACTTC. Its protein product is CASSMGDSRHEQYF. V gene TRBV19 combines with J gene TRBJ2-7; 7 positions match TRBD1. Trimming cost V 3 bases and J 5 bases; bases outside gene matches: 7. From germline, CDR1 is LNHDA and CDR2 SQIVND (reference sequence). The CDR3 is 14 amino acids.

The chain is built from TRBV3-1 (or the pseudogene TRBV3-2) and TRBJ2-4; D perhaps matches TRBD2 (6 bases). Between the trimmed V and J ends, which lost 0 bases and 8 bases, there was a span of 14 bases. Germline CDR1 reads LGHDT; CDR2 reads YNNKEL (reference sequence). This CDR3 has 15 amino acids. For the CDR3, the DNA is TGTGCCAGCAGCCAAGATGGGGACTTGGGGGACATTCAGTACTTC. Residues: CASSQDGDLGDIQYF.

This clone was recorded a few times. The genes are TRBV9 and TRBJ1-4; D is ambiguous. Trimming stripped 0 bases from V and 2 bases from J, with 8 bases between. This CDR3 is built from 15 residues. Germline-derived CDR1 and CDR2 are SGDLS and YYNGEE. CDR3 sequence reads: CASSVAPETNEKLFF. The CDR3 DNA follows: TGTGCCAGCAGCGTAGCTCCGGAGACTAATGAAAAACTGTTTTTT.

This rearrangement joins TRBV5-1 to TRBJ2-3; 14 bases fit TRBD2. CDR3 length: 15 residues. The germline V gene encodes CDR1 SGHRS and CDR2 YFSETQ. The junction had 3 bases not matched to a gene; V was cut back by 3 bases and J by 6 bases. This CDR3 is CASSSGTSGGDTQYF. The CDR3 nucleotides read TGCGCCAGCAGCTCCGGGACTAGCGGGGGTGATACGCAGTATTTT.

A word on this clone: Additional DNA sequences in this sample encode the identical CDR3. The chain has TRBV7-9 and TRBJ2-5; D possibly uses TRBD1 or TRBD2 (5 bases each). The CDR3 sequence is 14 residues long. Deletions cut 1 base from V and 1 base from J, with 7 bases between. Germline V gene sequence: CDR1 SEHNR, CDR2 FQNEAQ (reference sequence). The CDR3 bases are TGTGCCAGCAGCTTAGTGGGGACCCAAGAGACCCAGTACTTC. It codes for CASSLVGTQETQYF.

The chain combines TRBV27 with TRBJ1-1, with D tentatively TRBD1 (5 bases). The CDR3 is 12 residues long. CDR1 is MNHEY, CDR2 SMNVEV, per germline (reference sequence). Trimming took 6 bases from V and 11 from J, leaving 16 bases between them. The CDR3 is CASSALGGKAFF. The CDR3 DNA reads TGTGCCAGCAGCGCCCTGGGGGGGAAGGCTTTCTTT.

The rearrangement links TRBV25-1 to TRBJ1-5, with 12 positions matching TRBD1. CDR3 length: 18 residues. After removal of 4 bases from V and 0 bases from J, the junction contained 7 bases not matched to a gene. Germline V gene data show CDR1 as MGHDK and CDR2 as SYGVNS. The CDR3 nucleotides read TGTGCCAGCAGTGGGGGGACAGGGGGCTCATATAGCAATCAGCCCCAGCATTTT. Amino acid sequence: CASSGGTGGSYSNQPQHF.

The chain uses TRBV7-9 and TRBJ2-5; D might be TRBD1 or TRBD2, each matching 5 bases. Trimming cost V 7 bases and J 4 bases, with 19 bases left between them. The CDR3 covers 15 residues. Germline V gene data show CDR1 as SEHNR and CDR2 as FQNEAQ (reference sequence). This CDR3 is CASNRPGRRGETQYF. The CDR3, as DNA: TGTGCCAGCAACCGACCGGGACGAAGGGGAGAGACCCAGTACTTC.

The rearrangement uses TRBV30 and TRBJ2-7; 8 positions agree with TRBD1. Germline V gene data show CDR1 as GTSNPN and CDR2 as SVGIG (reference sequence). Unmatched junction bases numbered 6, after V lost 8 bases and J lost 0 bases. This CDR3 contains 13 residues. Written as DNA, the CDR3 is TGTGCCCTGGGGACAGGTAGCTCCTACGAGCAGTACTTC. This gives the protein CALGTGSSYEQYF.

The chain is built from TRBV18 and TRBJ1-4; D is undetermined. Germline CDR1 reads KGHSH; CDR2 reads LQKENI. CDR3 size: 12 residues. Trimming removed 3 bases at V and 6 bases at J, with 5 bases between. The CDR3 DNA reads TGTGCCAGCTCACCTTCATATGAAAAACTGTTTTTT. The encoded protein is CASSPSYEKLFF.

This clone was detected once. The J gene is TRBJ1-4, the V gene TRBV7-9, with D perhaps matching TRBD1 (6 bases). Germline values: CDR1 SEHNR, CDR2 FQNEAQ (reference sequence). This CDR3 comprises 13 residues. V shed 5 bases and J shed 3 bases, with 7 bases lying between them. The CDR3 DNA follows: TGTGCCAGCAGCGGACAGCCTAATGAAAAACTGTTTTTT. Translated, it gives CASSGQPNEKLFF.